This TCR beta chain was retrieved from a study of low-dose radiotherapy and immunotherapy resistance in tumors. Study-level background: The study gave Cohort 2 1 Gy per fraction every two weeks, totaling 13 Gy over 26 weeks. At a dose of 200 mg/m2, intravenous cyclophosphamide was given every two weeks, one day before radiation and immunotherapy.

Primers targeting TRAV and TRBV primed first-strand cDNA, covering alpha and beta chains. With a V-primer adapter and a constant-region primer, TCRs were amplified for around 20 PCR cycles. Isolated mRNA underwent amplification via in vitro transcription. Each CDR3 protein is one row after TCRdb ran MiXCR on the reads. The sample includes about 7,300 distinct CDR3 sequences, about 79% of them seen just once. This CDR3 comprises 14 residues. Unmatched junction bases numbered 7, after V lost 7 bases and J lost 2 bases. CDR1 and CDR2 from the germline V gene are MNHEY and SVGEGT. The receptor was isolated from a human donor with advanced metastatic prostate, ovarian, gallbladder or colorectal cancer (not recorded which). This table probably holds off-target reads from a library built for another chain. V and J are TRBV6-2 or TRBV6-3 and TRBJ2-7; 8 nucleotides align to TRBD1. DNA of the CDR3: TGTGCCAGCAAAGACAGGGGTCGACCCTACGAGCAGTACTTC. This translates into CASKDRGRPYEQYF.